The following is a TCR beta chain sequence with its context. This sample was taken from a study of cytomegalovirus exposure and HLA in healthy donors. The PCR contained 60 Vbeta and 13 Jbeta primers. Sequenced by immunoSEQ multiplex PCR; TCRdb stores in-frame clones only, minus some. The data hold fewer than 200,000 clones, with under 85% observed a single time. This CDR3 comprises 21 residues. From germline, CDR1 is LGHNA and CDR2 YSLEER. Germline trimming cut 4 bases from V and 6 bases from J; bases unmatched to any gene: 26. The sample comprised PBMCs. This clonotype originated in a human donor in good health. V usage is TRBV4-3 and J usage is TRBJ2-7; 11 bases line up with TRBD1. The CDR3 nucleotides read TGCGCCAGCAGCCCGTTTACTGCCGTCGGCGGACAGGGGGCGATTGGGAGCGAGCAGTACTTC. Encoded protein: CASSPFTAVGGQGAIGSEQYF.